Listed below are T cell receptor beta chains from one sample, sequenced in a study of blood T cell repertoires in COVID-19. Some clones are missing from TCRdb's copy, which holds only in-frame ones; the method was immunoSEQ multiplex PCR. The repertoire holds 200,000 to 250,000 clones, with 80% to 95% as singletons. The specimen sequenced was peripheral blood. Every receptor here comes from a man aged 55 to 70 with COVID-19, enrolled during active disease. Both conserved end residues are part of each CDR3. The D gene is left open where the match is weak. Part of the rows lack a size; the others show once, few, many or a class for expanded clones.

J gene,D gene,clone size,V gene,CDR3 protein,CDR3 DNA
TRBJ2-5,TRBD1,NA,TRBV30,CAWSQGQQETQYF,TGTGCCTGGAGCCAGGGACAGCAAGAGACCCAGTACTTC
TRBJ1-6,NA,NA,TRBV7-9,CASSLQSFNSPLHF,TGTGCCAGCAGCTTGCAGTCTTTTAATTCACCCCTCCACTTT
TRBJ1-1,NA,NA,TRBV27,CASSLSRGPGTEAFF,TGTGCCAGCAGTTTATCGCGGGGCCCGGGCACTGAAGCTTTCTTT
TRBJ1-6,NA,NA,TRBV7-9,CASSAERGTNSPLHF,TGTGCCAGCAGCGCAGAGCGGGGGACTAATTCACCCCTCCACTTT
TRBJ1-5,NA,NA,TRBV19,CASSIPGFNQPQHF,TGTGCCAGTAGTATTCCGGGGTTCAATCAGCCCCAGCATTTT
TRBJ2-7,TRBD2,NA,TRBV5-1,CASSLGTSGIDYEQYF,TGCGCCAGCAGCTTGGGGACTAGCGGGATAGACTACGAGCAGTACTTC
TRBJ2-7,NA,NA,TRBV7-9,CASSRLSSYEQYF,TGTGCCAGCAGCCGCCTTAGCTCCTACGAGCAGTACTTC
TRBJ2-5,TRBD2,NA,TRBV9,CASSPRTSETQYF,TGTGCCAGCAGCCCGCGGACTAGCGAGACCCAGTACTTC
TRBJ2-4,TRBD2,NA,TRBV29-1,CSVGEGGKNIQYF,TGCAGCGTTGGGGAGGGTGGTAAAAACATTCAGTACTTC
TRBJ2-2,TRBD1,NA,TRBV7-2,CASSQGTGVAGELFF,TGTGCCAGCAGCCAAGGGACAGGGGTGGCCGGGGAGCTGTTTTTT
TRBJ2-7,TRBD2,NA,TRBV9,CASSGGTSGSLEQYF,TGTGCCAGCAGCGGAGGGACTAGCGGGAGTCTCGAGCAGTACTTC
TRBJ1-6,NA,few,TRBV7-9,CASSKDSVNSPLHF,TGTGCCAGCAGCAAGGACAGCGTAAATTCACCCCTCCACTTT
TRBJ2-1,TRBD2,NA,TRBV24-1,CATSDSAGGGVDEQFF,TGTGCCACCAGTGATTCTGCGGGGGGGGGAGTAGATGAGCAGTTCTTC
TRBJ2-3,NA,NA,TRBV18,CASSSNLGTPSTDTQYF,TGTGCCAGCTCATCAAACCTCGGGACTCCAAGCACAGATACGCAGTATTTT
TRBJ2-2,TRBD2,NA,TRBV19,CASSTHRTSGRSSTGELFF,TGTGCCAGTAGTACGCATCGGACTAGCGGGAGGTCTAGTACCGGGGAGCTGTTTTTT
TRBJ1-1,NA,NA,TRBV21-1,CASRTNWAGGNTEAFF,NA
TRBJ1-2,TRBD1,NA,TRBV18,CASSHTTGPNYGYTF,TGTGCCAGCTCACATACGACAGGGCCTAACTATGGCTACACCTTC
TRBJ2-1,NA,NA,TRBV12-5,CASGLGDSSYNEQFF,TGTGCTAGTGGTTTGGGAGACTCTTCCTACAATGAGCAGTTCTTC
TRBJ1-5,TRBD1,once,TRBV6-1,CASSGQGLRSNQPQHF,TGTGCCAGCAGTGGACAGGGGCTAAGGAGCAATCAGCCCCAGCATTTT
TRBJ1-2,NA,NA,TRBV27,CASSLSGLRGYTF,TGTGCCAGCAGTTTATCGGGGCTGAGGGGCTACACCTTC
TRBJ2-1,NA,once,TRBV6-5,CASSPDRGRYNEQFF,TGTGCCAGCAGTCCGGACAGAGGAAGGTACAATGAGCAGTTCTTC